The rows below give T cell receptor beta chains drawn from one sample of a study of tumor-infiltrating lymphocytes in primary liver carcinoma. TCRdb fed the multiplex PCR reads into MiXCR, producing one record per CDR3 protein. This table holds roughly 190,000 distinct CDR3 sequences, around 81% found once. What was sequenced was tumor tissue from primary liver carcinoma. The origin of the receptors is a man aged 35-49 years with primary liver carcinoma and hepatitis B virus infection. Each CDR3 is given without its conserved first and last residue.

V gene	J gene	CDR3 protein
TRBV5-6	TRBJ2-2	ASSWGQTNIGEQF
TRBV5-4	TRBJ2-6	ASSLGQGDFSGANVLT
TRBV29-1	TRBJ2-1	RVEGMGLGNDQF
TRBV29-1	TRBJ1-6	SASKAINLPLH
TRBV6-1	TRBJ2-7	ASQRTEVPYEQY
TRBV10-2	TRBJ2-5	VSSDIRAETQY
TRBV4-3	TRBJ1-6	ASSQEGQGQANNSPLQ
TRBV7-8	TRBJ2-5	ASSPGEIQY
TRBV12-3/TRBV12-4	TRBJ1-1	ASIFSQGNMNTEAF
TRBV7-9	TRBJ1-6	ASSRPNSPPQ
TRBV11-3	TRBJ2-1	ATSLNTNEQF
TRBV29-1	TRBJ2-5	SVEHRGQGTQY
TRBV11-2	TRBJ2-5	ASSFSGGQKTDY
TRBV6-4	TRBJ2-2	ASSQGTDTGELF
TRBV4-3	TRBJ1-2	ASSLSTGLNYGYT
TRBV28	TRBJ2-7	PSGLPLAGEGEQY
TRBV7-3	TRBJ2-2	ACSLTANTGELF
TRBV14	TRBJ2-3	ASNLSRSDMQY
TRBV5-5	TRBJ2-3	ARSWDRGSSDMQY
TRBV6-2/TRBV6-3	TRBJ2-1	ASSYDVGTEHF
TRBV29-1	TRBJ2-5	SVEGLGRLQETHY
TRBV11-1	TRBJ2-4	SNSFTDTSGTKNIQY
TRBV5-1	TRBJ2-7	ASSEDGTRREQY
TRBV29-1	TRBJ2-1	SGETSGFNEQL
TRBV25-1	TRBJ2-5	ASSEYLAREEIQY
TRBV4-1	TRBJ1-1	ASSRSGEGQTDAF
TRBV29-1	TRBJ2-3	SGRPGGTDTQY
TRBV4-2	TRBJ1-5	ASNQDRIGGTSRQPQH
TRBV29-1	TRBJ2-7	SVRGQSPYEQY
TRBV28	TRBJ2-5	ANFVEGNQETQY
TRBV7-8	TRBJ2-3	VSSSTRGGYPDTQY
TRBV4-1	TRBJ2-7	ANSRIDRGYEQY
TRBV28	TRBJ1-1	VVGPGGNTEAF
TRBV29-1	TRBJ2-2	SVLGQGPTAELF
TRBV12-3/TRBV12-4	TRBJ2-7	GSSGGVEQY
TRBV11-2	TRBJ1-6	DSIHDGPPLH
TRBV12-5	TRBJ2-3	ASVVTTNTDTQY
TRBV10-3	TRBJ2-2	VISKQGTGSNTGELF
TRBV6-1	TRBJ2-1	ARRSGRAVNEPF
TRBV5-4	TRBJ2-5	ASRAAGSQETQY
TRBV4-1	TRBJ2-1	ASSQLGLVIEQF
TRBV5-5	TRBJ1-2	VGSARTLNYGYT
TRBV28	TRBJ2-5	ASRTEGYTLETQY
TRBV11-2	TRBJ1-1	ARSLATATEAF
TRBV10-3	-	AISESWTGDSDTQH
TRBV29-1	TRBJ2-1	SVACWSSYNEQF
TRBV30	TRBJ1-1	AWLGGFYTESF
TRBV5-4	TRBJ2-1	ASSLDGQPSYNEQV